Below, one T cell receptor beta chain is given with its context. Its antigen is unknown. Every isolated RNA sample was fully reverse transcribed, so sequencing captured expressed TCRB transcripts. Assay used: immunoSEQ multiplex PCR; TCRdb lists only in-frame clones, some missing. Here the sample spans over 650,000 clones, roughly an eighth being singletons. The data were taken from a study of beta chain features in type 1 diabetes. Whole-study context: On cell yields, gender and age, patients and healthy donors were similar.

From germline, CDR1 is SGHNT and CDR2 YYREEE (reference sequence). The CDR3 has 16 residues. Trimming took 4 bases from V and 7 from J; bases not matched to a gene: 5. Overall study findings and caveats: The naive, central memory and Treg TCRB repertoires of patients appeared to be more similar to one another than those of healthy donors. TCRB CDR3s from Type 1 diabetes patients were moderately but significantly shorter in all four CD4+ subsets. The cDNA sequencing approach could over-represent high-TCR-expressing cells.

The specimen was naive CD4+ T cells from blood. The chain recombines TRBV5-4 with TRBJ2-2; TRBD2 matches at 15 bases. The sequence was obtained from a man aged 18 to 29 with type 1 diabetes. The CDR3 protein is CASSTGTSGRHGELFF. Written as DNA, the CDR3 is TGTGCCAGCAGCACCGGGACTAGCGGGAGGCACGGGGAGCTGTTTTTT.